The next 24 T cell receptor beta chains were all read from a single sample in a study of naive and memory T cell subsets. The beta constant-region primer was an equimolar mix of two oligonucleotides covering TRBC1 and TRBC2. Nested alpha and beta constant-region primers with the SP2 primer drove four PCR rounds on ligated cDNA. One entry per CDR3 protein, called by TCRdb with MiXCR from the UMI-ligation and nested PCR reads. The sample has just over 80,000 distinct CDR3 sequences, roughly 9.3% seen once. Sequenced material: naive CD8+ T cells from blood. Source of these receptors: a human donor in good health.

This clonotype was detected many times. J is TRBJ2-1 and V is TRBV2; D unresolved. Trimming stripped 4 bases from V and 10 bases from J, with 5 bases between. The CDR3 extends over 10 amino acids. Germline-derived CDR1 and CDR2 are SNHLY and FYNNEI. CDR3 nucleotides: TGTGCCAGCAGTGTCGAAGAGCAGTTCTTC. It yields the protein CASSVEEQFF.

The V gene is TRBV28, the J gene TRBJ2-7; D may be TRBD2 (6 bases). CDR3 length equals 15 residues. V lost 2 bases to trimming and J lost 0 bases, with 11 bases between them. CDR1 is MDHEN and CDR2 is SYDVKM in the germline V gene. CDR3 sequence (DNA): TGTGCCAGCAGTTTAGGGGCGGGAAGCTCCTACGAGCAGTACTTC. Its translation is CASSLGAGSSYEQYF.

The chain uses TRBV9 and TRBJ2-5, with a possible D match to TRBD1 (5 bases). V lost 0 bases to trimming and J lost 3 bases, with 9 bases between them. CDR3 size: 14 residues. Germline V gives CDR1 SGDLS, CDR2 YYNGEE. CDR3 nucleotide sequence: TGTGCCAGCAGCGTAGGAAAGGGGAAAGAGACCCAGTACTTC. Amino acids: CASSVGKGKETQYF.

The chain combines TRBV2 with TRBJ1-2, with D perhaps TRBD1 (6 bases). Germline V gene data show CDR1 as SNHLY and CDR2 as FYNNEI. This CDR3 contains 16 residues. V was trimmed by 6 bases and J by 2 bases, leaving 19 bases between them. The CDR3 DNA is TGTGCCAGCAGGGATTCAGGACAGTTAAACAACTATGGCTACACCTTC. Translation: CASRDSGQLNNYGYTF.

This clonotype showed up just a few times. This sequence joins TRBV28 and TRBJ2-2; 9 nucleotides line up with TRBD1. Germline V gene lookup returns CDR1 MDHEN and CDR2 SYDVKM. V trimming: 5 bases; J trimming: 5 bases; junction bases outside the gene matches: 6. This CDR3 comprises 15 residues. Here the CDR3 reads CASSLDRGWTGELFF. CDR3 DNA: TGTGCCAGCAGTCTGGACAGGGGATGGACCGGGGAGCTGTTTTTT. The full variable domain, in which reference TRBV28 and TRBJ2-2 provide the parts outside the CDR3, is DVKVTQSSRYLVKRTGEKVFLECVQDMDHENMFWYRQDPGLGLRLIYFSYDVKMKEKGDIPEGYSVSREKKERFSLILESASTNQTSMYLCASSLDRGWTGELFFGEGSRLTVL.

The chain recombines TRBV6-5 with TRBJ2-3, with TRBD1 matching over 10 bases. The V gene's germline CDR1 is MNHEY and CDR2 SVGAGI. Germline trimming cut 2 bases from V and 5 bases from J; bases unmatched to any gene: 4. The CDR3 has 15 amino acids. The CDR3 DNA follows: TGTGCCAGCAGTTACCGGGACAGGGGAAGAGATACGCAGTATTTT. This sequence encodes CASSYRDRGRDTQYF.

This clonotype was counted many times. This chain connects TRBV9 to TRBJ1-1, with a weak D call TRBD1 (6 bases). Trimming removed 3 bases from V and 6 bases from J, with 15 bases in between. The CDR3 contains 14 residues. CDR1 is SGDLS and CDR2 is YYNGEE in the germline V gene. The CDR3 nucleotides read TGTGCCAGCAGCGCACTCAAGGGGGTCGCTGAAGCTTTCTTT. This gives the protein CASSALKGVAEAFF. The whole variable domain, filled in from reference TRBV9 and TRBJ1-1, reads DSGVTQTPKHLITATGQRVTLRCSPRSGDLSVYWYQQSLDQGLQFLIQYYNGEERAKGNILERFSAQQFPDLHSELNLSSLELGDSALYFCASSALKGVAEAFFGQGTRLTVV.

This clonotype appeared many times. The V and J genes are TRBV29-1 and TRBJ2-2; D is undetermined. The CDR3 extends over 15 amino acids. Germline V gene lookup returns CDR1 SQVTM and CDR2 ANQGSEA. Trimming cost V 2 bases and J 7 bases, with 17 bases left between them. Here the CDR3 reads CSVERSDRSRGELFF. In DNA form, the CDR3 reads TGCAGCGTTGAAAGGTCGGATAGAAGCCGCGGGGAGCTGTTTTTT.

This clonotype was counted at least ten times. The chain employs TRBV7-9 and TRBJ2-7; 10 positions match TRBD2. The germline V gene has CDR1 SEHNR and CDR2 FQNEAQ (reference sequence). This CDR3 is built from 15 residues. V shed 1 base, J shed 0 bases, and the junction held 0 bases outside the gene matches. This CDR3 is CASSLVAGGSYEQYF. CDR3 DNA sequence: TGTGCCAGCAGCTTAGTAGCGGGGGGCTCCTACGAGCAGTACTTC.

CDR3 in amino acids: CASRPRANNSPLHF. CDR3 coding DNA: TGTGCCAGCAGGCCCAGGGCGAATAATTCACCCCTCCACTTT. The genes are TRBV6-6 and TRBJ1-6, with D perhaps TRBD1 (5 bases). Trimming left V 6 bases short and J 5 bases short, with 11 bases between. The CDR3 contains 14 residues. The germline CDR1 and CDR2 sequences are MNHNY and SVGAGI (reference sequence).

This clonotype appeared a few times. The chain couples TRBV30 to TRBJ2-3; D gene ambiguous. V was trimmed by 2 bases and J by 0 bases, leaving 9 bases between them. The V gene's germline CDR1 is GTSNPN and CDR2 SVGIG (reference sequence). The CDR3 totals 14 residues. This chain's CDR3 is CAWSRGASTDTQYF. In DNA form, the CDR3 reads TGTGCCTGGAGTCGAGGAGCTAGCACAGATACGCAGTATTTT.

Ten or more counts support this clonotype. The genes are TRBV15 and TRBJ2-1, with 9 bases fitting TRBD1. V trimming: 3 bases; J trimming: 1 base; junction bases outside the gene matches: 7. Germline CDR1 is LNHNV and CDR2 is YYDKDF (reference sequence). CDR3 length equals 17 residues. The CDR3 nucleotides read TGTGCCACCAGCAGGTCCGGGACAGGGTGGTCCTACAATGAGCAGTTCTTC. Encoded protein: CATSRSGTGWSYNEQFF.

As regards this clonotype: Possible read error: a much larger clone is one base away. The chain uses TRBV28 and TRBJ2-2, with 7 positions matching TRBD2. Germline loops: CDR1 MDHEN, CDR2 SYDVKM. The CDR3 contains 16 residues. The CDR3 loop is CASSLEVGGNTGGLFF. CDR3 bases: TGTGCCAGCAGTTTAGAAGTCGGGGGGAACACCGGGGGGCTGTTTTTT.

This clonotype came up many times. V gene TRBV12-3 or TRBV12-4 combines with J gene TRBJ2-7; 8 bases align to TRBD1. V was pared by 5 bases and J by 5 bases, with 8 bases of the junction left unmatched. The CDR3 sequence is 14 residues long. In DNA form, the CDR3 reads TGTGCCAGCAGTCCCGGACAGGGTGGCGACGAGCAGTACTTC. This gives the protein CASSPGQGGDEQYF.

The V gene is TRBV9, the J gene TRBJ2-1; 13 bases agree with TRBD2. The junction had 13 bases not matched to a gene; V was cut back by 3 bases and J by 4 bases. This CDR3 contains 19 residues. CDR1 is SGDLS and CDR2 is YYNGEE in the germline V gene. The CDR3 is CASSGPGTSGTTGYNEQFF. The CDR3 DNA follows: TGTGCCAGCAGCGGACCCGGGACTAGCGGGACGACTGGATACAATGAGCAGTTCTTC.

The table lists this clonotype with a few counts. V usage is TRBV19 and J usage is TRBJ1-1; D unclear. From germline, CDR1 is LNHDA and CDR2 SQIVND (reference sequence). The length of the CDR3 is 14 residues. Trimming took 3 bases from V and 2 from J, leaving 10 bases between them. The CDR3 DNA is TGTGCCAGTAGTATCGGACGGGGAAACACTGAAGCTTTCTTT. Its protein is CASSIGRGNTEAFF.

The chain couples TRBV15 to TRBJ2-1; 10 bases are a match to TRBD2. V shed 6 bases, J shed 0 bases, and the junction held 17 bases outside the gene matches. The length of the CDR3 is 20 residues. Germline V lookup: CDR1 LNHNV, CDR2 YYDKDF (reference sequence). Here the CDR3 DNA reads TGTGCCACCAGTACAGCACTCGGGACTAGCGTTTTCAGCTCCTACAATGAGCAGTTCTTC. The encoded protein is CATSTALGTSVFSSYNEQFF.

This clonotype was picked up a small number of times. The gene calls are TRBV12-3 or TRBV12-4 and TRBJ2-1; unclear D gene. Trimming took 3 bases from V and 8 from J, leaving 5 bases between them. The CDR3 has 11 amino acids. In DNA, the CDR3 is TGTGCCAGCAGTTTCACCGATGAGCAGTTCTTC. Translation: CASSFTDEQFF.

The chain has TRBV28 and TRBJ2-7; TRBD2 matches at 10 bases. CDR1 is MDHEN and CDR2 is SYDVKM in the germline V gene. V dropped 3 bases and J dropped 0; count of bases not matched to a gene: 5. The CDR3 is 16 residues long. The CDR3 sequence is CASSFYLAGASYEQYF. CDR3 in DNA: TGTGCCAGCAGTTTCTACCTAGCGGGGGCCTCCTACGAGCAGTACTTC.

In regard to this clonotype: A much more abundant neighbour one base away suggests this may be a read error. V is TRBV5-4 and J is TRBJ1-1; D is unresolved. The CDR3 runs 14 residues. CDR1 and CDR2 from the germline V gene are SGHNT and YYREEE (reference sequence). CDR3: CAGSPLGITTEAFF. The CDR3 bases are TGTGCCGGCAGCCCACTTGGTATTACCACTGAAGCTTTCTTT.

The chain joins TRBV9 to TRBJ1-1; D unresolved. CDR3 size: 14 residues. CDR1 and CDR2 (germline): SGDLS, YYNGEE. Deletions cut 4 bases from V and 0 bases from J, with 10 bases between. The CDR3 here is CASSPDPLNTEAFF. The CDR3 nucleotides are TGTGCCAGCAGCCCAGACCCTTTGAACACTGAAGCTTTCTTT. The entire variable domain, with the rest obtained from reference TRBV9 and TRBJ1-1, is as follows: DSGVTQTPKHLITATGQRVTLRCSPRSGDLSVYWYQQSLDQGLQFLIQYYNGEERAKGNILERFSAQQFPDLHSELNLSSLELGDSALYFCASSPDPLNTEAFFGQGTRLTVV.

This clonotype was observed at least ten times. This sequence joins TRBV28 and TRBJ2-3, with TRBD2 matching over 8 bases. The germline CDR1 and CDR2 sequences are MDHEN and SYDVKM. This CDR3 is 16 amino acids long. The J segment lost 0 bases and the V segment lost 2 bases, leaving 4 bases of the junction unmatched. CDR3 nucleotide sequence: TGTGCCAGCAGTTTAATGCCTAGCGGGAGCACAGATACGCAGTATTTT. Residues: CASSLMPSGSTDTQYF. Together with reference TRBV28 and TRBJ2-3, the CDR3 gives the full variable domain: DVKVTQSSRYLVKRTGEKVFLECVQDMDHENMFWYRQDPGLGLRLIYFSYDVKMKEKGDIPEGYSVSREKKERFSLILESASTNQTSMYLCASSLMPSGSTDTQYFGPGTRLTVL.

V gene TRBV30 combines with J gene TRBJ2-5; possible D gene TRBD2, 5 bases. From germline, CDR1 is GTSNPN and CDR2 SVGIG (reference sequence). V lost 5 bases and J lost 1, with 11 bases in between. This CDR3 comprises 13 residues. The CDR3 loop reads CAWSLAVQETQYF. The CDR3 DNA is TGTGCCTGGTCTCTAGCAGTCCAAGAGACCCAGTACTTC.

V usage is TRBV4-2 and J usage is TRBJ2-3; the D gene is possibly TRBD2 (6 bases). CDR1 is LGHNA, CDR2 YNFKEQ, per germline. The length of the CDR3 is 17 residues. Deletions cut 0 bases from V and 4 bases from J, with 17 bases between. CDR3 nucleotide sequence: TGTGCCAGCAGCCAAGAGACAACGGGAGTGGAAGCAGATACGCAGTATTTT. It is translated as CASSQETTGVEADTQYF.